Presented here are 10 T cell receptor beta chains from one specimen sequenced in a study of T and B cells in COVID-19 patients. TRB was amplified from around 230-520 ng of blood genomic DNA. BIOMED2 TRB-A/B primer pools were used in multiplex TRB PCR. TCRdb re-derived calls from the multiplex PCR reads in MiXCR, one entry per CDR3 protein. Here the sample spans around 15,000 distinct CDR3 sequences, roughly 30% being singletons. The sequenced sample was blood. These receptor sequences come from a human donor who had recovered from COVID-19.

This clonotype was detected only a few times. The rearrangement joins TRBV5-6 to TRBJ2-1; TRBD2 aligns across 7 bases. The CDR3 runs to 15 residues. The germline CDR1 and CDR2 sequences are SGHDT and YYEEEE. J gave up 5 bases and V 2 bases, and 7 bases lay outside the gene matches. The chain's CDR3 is CASSLAGIWDNEQFF. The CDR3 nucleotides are TGTGCCAGCAGCTTAGCGGGGATTTGGGACAATGAGCAGTTCTTC. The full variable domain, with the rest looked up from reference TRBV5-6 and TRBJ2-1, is DAGVTQSPTHLIKTRGQQVTLRCSPKSGHDTVSWYQQALGQGPQFIFQYYEEEERQRGNFPDRFSGHQFPNYSSELNVNALLLGDSALYLCASSLAGIWDNEQFFGPGTRLTVL.

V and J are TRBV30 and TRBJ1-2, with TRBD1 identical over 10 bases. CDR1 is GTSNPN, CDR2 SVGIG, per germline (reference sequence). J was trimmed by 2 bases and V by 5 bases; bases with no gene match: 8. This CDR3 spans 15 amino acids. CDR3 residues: CAWDAGDRGNYGYTF. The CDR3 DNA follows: TGTGCCTGGGATGCAGGGGACAGGGGCAACTATGGCTACACCTTC.

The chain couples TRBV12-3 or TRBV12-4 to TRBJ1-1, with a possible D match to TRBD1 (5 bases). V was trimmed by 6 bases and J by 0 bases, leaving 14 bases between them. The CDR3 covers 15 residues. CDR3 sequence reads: CASSPLGGVNTEAFF. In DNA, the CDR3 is TGTGCCAGCAGCCCACTTGGGGGGGTGAACACTGAAGCTTTCTTT.

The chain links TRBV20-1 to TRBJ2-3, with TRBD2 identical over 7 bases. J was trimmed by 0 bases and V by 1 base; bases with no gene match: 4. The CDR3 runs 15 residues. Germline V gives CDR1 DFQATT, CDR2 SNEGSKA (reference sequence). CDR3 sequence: CSARVPGLSTDTQYF. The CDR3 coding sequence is TGCAGTGCTAGAGTCCCGGGACTAAGCACAGATACGCAGTATTTT.

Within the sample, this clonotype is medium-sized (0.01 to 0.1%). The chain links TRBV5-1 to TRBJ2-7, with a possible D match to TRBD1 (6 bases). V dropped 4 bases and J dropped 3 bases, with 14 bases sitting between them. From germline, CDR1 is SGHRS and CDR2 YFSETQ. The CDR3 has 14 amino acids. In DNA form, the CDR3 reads TGCGCCAGCAGCCCTACTCAGGGGCTCTACGAGCAGTACTTC. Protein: CASSPTQGLYEQYF.

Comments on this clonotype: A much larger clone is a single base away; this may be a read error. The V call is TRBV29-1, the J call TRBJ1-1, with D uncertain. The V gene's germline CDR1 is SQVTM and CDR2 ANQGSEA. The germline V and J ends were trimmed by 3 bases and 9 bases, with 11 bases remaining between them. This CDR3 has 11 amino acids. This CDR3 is CSVDRRLKAFF. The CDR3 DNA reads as TGCAGCGTTGACAGGAGGCTTAAAGCTTTCTTT.

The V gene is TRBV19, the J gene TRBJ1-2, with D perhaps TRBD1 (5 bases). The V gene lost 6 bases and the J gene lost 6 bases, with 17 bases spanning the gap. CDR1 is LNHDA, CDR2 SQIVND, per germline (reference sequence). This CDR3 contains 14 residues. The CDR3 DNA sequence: TGTGCCAGTAGAATTGGGGGGGGAGGCAATGGCTACACCTTC. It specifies CASRIGGGGNGYTF.

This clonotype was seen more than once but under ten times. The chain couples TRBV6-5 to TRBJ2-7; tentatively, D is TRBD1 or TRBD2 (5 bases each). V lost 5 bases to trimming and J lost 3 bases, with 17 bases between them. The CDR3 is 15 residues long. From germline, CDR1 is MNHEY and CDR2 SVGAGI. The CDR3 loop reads CASSAPGPPHYEQYF. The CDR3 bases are TGTGCCAGCAGTGCTCCGGGACCCCCTCACTACGAGCAGTACTTC.

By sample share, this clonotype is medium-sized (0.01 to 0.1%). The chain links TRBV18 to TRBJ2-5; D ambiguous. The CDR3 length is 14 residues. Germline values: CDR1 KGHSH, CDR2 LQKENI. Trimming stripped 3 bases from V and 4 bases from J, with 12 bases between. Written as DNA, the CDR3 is TGTGCCAGCTCACCTACTGAAAGGGCAGAGACCCAGTACTTC. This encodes CASSPTERAETQYF.

CDR3 sequence (DNA): TGTGCCAGCAGCCAAGTCCTAGCGTCAGATACGCAGTATTTT. Translation: CASSQVLASDTQYF. The chain links TRBV4-2 to TRBJ2-3, with D tentatively TRBD2 (6 bases). Germline loops: CDR1 LGHNA, CDR2 YNFKEQ. The CDR3 extends over 14 amino acids. Trimming stripped 1 base from V and 4 bases from J, with 9 bases between.